This record covers a single T cell receptor beta chain. The V segment lost 2 bases and the J segment 2 bases; nucleotides outside the gene matches: 9. CDR1 is KGHSH and CDR2 is LQKENI in the germline V gene. The CDR3 is 16 residues long. The data were produced by immunoSEQ multiplex PCR, yet TCRdb's version contains in-frame clones alone and is incomplete. Of roughly 120,000 clones in the sample, over 60% are singletons; the top ten hold 5% to 8%. The sample belongs to a study of blood T cell repertoires in COVID-19. Sequencing input: peripheral blood. The chain has TRBV18 and TRBJ2-7; 7 nucleotides line up with TRBD2. This TCR derives from a man aged 65-85 years with acute or convalescent COVID-19. In DNA form, the CDR3 reads TGTGCCAGCTCACCAATCCCTGGCGGGAGCCCCTACGAGCAGTACTTC. Protein sequence: CASSPIPGGSPYEQYF.